The 12 T cell receptor beta chains reported below all come from one sample, sequenced in a study of cytomegalovirus exposure and HLA in healthy donors. 13 Jbeta primers and 60 Vbeta primers were used for the PCR. TCRdb keeps only in-frame clones here, not all; method: immunoSEQ multiplex PCR. The data show over 150,000 clones, around four fifths seen once. Sequenced material: PBMCs. The receptors stem from a woman aged 45 to 65 in good health and CMV-seronegative.

The chain employs TRBV4-2 and TRBJ2-1, with 10 bases identical to TRBD2. V lost 0 bases to trimming and J lost 7 bases; unmatched junction nucleotides: 9. This CDR3 contains 17 residues. From germline, CDR1 is LGHNA and CDR2 YNFKEQ. The CDR3 sequence is CASSQDRASGGMNEQFF. CDR3 bases: TGTGCCAGCAGCCAAGACCGGGCTAGCGGGGGTATGAATGAGCAGTTCTTC.

V and J are TRBV18 and TRBJ1-1, with a weak D call TRBD1 (6 bases). V lost 1 base and J lost 1, with 16 bases in between. Germline V gene data show CDR1 as KGHSH and CDR2 as LQKENI. This CDR3 is 17 amino acids long. CDR3: CASSPRGQSFSNTEAFF. The CDR3 DNA sequence: TGTGCCAGCTCACCACGTGGACAGAGCTTCTCGAACACTGAAGCTTTCTTT.

The rearrangement uses TRBV27 and TRBJ1-3; 9 bases line up with TRBD1. CDR1 and CDR2 from the germline V gene are MNHEY and SMNVEV (reference sequence). V dropped 5 bases and J dropped 4; count of bases not matched to a gene: 9. The CDR3 has 16 amino acids. The CDR3, as DNA: TGTGCCAGCAGTCCATCATCCGGGACAGGGGGAAACACCATATATTTT. The encoded protein is CASSPSSGTGGNTIYF.

The CDR3 protein is CASSLGQLPYGYTF. The CDR3, as DNA: TGTGCCAGCAGCTTGGGACAGCTCCCCTATGGCTACACCTTC. This chain links TRBV5-6 with TRBJ1-2; D possibly corresponds to TRBD1 (5 bases). Germline V lookup: CDR1 SGHDT, CDR2 YYEEEE. This CDR3 spans 14 amino acids. With 0 bases removed from V and 4 bases from J, the gap between germline ends came to 10 bases.

This clone was counted once. The genes are TRBV29-1 and TRBJ1-6, with 7 bases fitting TRBD1. The CDR3 is made up of 15 amino acids. In germline, CDR1 is SQVTM, CDR2 ANQGSEA. V lost 0 bases, J lost 13 bases, and 12 bases stayed unmatched. CDR3: CSVEDLRDSPPPLHF. CDR3 nucleotide sequence: TGCAGCGTTGAAGATCTAAGGGACAGTCCACCCCCCCTCCACTTT.

This chain joins TRBV19 and TRBJ2-6, with 7 nucleotides matching TRBD1. V was pared by 3 bases and J by 2 bases, with 10 bases of the junction left unmatched. Germline V lookup: CDR1 LNHDA, CDR2 SQIVND (reference sequence). The CDR3 sequence is 18 residues long. CDR3 sequence reads: CASSMWSRGLAGANVLTF. Here the CDR3 DNA reads TGTGCCAGTAGTATGTGGTCCAGGGGGTTAGCTGGGGCCAACGTCCTGACTTTC.

V and J are TRBV7-3 and TRBJ2-5; the match to TRBD2 covers 13 bases. The CDR3 loop spans 15 amino acids. V shed 6 bases, J shed 5 bases, and the junction held 6 bases outside the gene matches. The germline V gene has CDR1 SGHTA and CDR2 FQGTGA. CDR3 region: CASRVGTSGTETQYF. DNA of the CDR3: TGTGCCAGCAGGGTCGGGACTAGCGGGACCGAGACCCAGTACTTC.

Concerning this clone: Other DNA variants within this sample encode the same CDR3. The V gene is TRBV5-4, the J gene TRBJ1-3, with 10 bases matching TRBD1. This CDR3 comprises 17 residues. CDR1 SGHNT and CDR2 YYREEE come from the germline V gene (reference sequence). With V trimmed by 4 bases and J by 4 bases, 11 bases remained unmatched. The CDR3 sequence: CASSLGFGTGVGNTIYF. The CDR3 region has the DNA TGTGCCAGCAGCCTGGGCTTCGGGACAGGGGTAGGAAACACCATATATTTT.

The V call is TRBV5-4, the J call TRBJ2-5; 9 nucleotides line up with TRBD1. The CDR3 totals 17 residues. Germline trimming cut 5 bases from V and 1 base from J; bases unmatched to any gene: 12. Germline V CDR1 and CDR2: SGHNT, YYREEE (reference sequence). The CDR3 coding sequence is TGTGCCAGCAGTTCACCGTCCGGGACAGGGAGCCAAGAGACCCAGTACTTC. It codes for CASSSPSGTGSQETQYF. The complete variable domain, with remaining parts taken from reference TRBV5-4 and TRBJ2-5, reads ETGVTQSPTHLIKTRGQQVTLRCSSQSGHNTVSWYQQALGQGPQFIFQYYREEENGRGNFPPRFSGLQFPNYSSELNVNALELDDSALYLCASSSPSGTGSQETQYFGPGTRLLVL.

The chain links TRBV19 to TRBJ1-2, with 7 bases that match TRBD1. Per the germline V gene, CDR1 is LNHDA and CDR2 is SQIVND (reference sequence). The CDR3 has 15 residues. V gave up 5 bases and J gave up 4 bases; unmatched junction bases: 10. This CDR3 is CASSPGDSASYGYTF. CDR3 in DNA: TGTGCCAGTAGTCCTGGGGACAGCGCTTCCTATGGCTACACCTTC.

The chain couples TRBV12-2 to TRBJ2-3; TRBD1 is taken as the D call from the table, unchecked against the DNA. TRBV12-2 is reported as a pseudogene. This CDR3 has 17 residues. CDR3 residues: CASRLAGRQGDTDTQYF. The CDR3 DNA reads as TGTGCAAGTCGCTTAGCGGGGCGACAGGGAGACACAGATACGCAGTATTTT.

This clone was counted only a few times. The rearrangement links TRBV5-1 to TRBJ1-1, with D maybe TRBD1 (6 bases). Germline lookup yields CDR1 SGHRS and CDR2 YFSETQ. Trimming left V 0 bases short and J 4 bases short, with 13 bases between. The length of the CDR3 is 15 residues. CDR3 sequence (DNA): TGCGCCAGCAGCTTGGTAACAGGGTCTTCCACTGAAGCTTTCTTT. Amino acid sequence: CASSLVTGSSTEAFF.